This is a list of T cell receptor beta chains from one sample in a study of control samples from healthy donors and cancer patients. Sequencing was performed with immunoSEQ multiplex PCR; in TCRdb, only in-frame clones are kept and a portion is missing. The sample records around 70,000 clones, approximately 83% being singletons. The sample comprised blood. Receptors were obtained from a man in his sixties in good health. CDR3s include the opening cysteine and the closing phenylalanine or tryptophan. The order of the fields is J gene, V gene, D gene, clone size, CDR3 protein, CDR3 DNA. A D gene is named only where the DNA matches it firmly. Some rows mark clone size as missing; the rest say once, few, many or name a class of expanded clone.

>TRBJ1-1|TRBV2|NA|NA
CASGGQNTEAFF
TGTGCCAGCGGCGGACAGAACACTGAAGCTTTCTTT
>TRBJ1-2|TRBV4-1|NA|NA
CASSQDLAGNYGYTF
TGCGCCAGCAGCCAAGATCTGGCCGGGAACTATGGCTACACCTTC
>TRBJ1-6|TRBV30|TRBD1|NA
CAWSAGGNHNSPLHF
TGTGCCTGGAGTGCAGGGGGTAACCATAATTCACCCCTCCACTTT
>TRBJ2-7|TRBV4-3|NA|NA
CASSQLGQKLGEQYF
TGCGCCAGCAGCCAACTTGGACAGAAGCTTGGCGAGCAGTACTTC
>TRBJ1-6|TRBV28|NA|NA
CASSWSARNSPLHF
TGTGCCAGCAGTTGGTCGGCGAGGAATTCACCCCTCCACTTT
>TRBJ1-1|TRBV5-1|NA|NA
CASSLARSTAKNTEAFF
TGCGCCAGCAGCTTGGCCCGCTCGACAGCGAAGAACACTGAAGCTTTCTTT
>TRBJ2-7|TRBV11-2|TRBD1|NA
CASSGGQGGSYEQYF
TGTGCCAGCAGCGGAGGACAGGGGGGTTCTTACGAGCAGTACTTC
>TRBJ1-2|TRBV3-1/TRBV3-2|TRBD1|once
CASSPRGLNYGYTF
TGTGCCAGCAGCCCTAGGGGGCTGAACTATGGCTACACCTTC
>TRBJ2-1|TRBV3-1/TRBV3-2|NA|NA
CASSQAARPSYNEQFF
TGTGCCAGCAGCCAAGCAGCCCGCCCCTCCTACAATGAGCAGTTCTTC
>TRBJ1-1|TRBV27|TRBD1|few
CASRLPGQGVTEAFF
TGTGCCAGCAGATTACCTGGACAGGGGGTCACTGAAGCTTTCTTT
>TRBJ2-1|TRBV19|NA|NA
CASSIGTGTINTSSYNEQFF
TGTGCCAGTAGTATAGGCACCGGGACAATTAACACGAGCTCCTACAATGAGCAGTTCTTC
>TRBJ1-1|TRBV11-1|TRBD1|NA
CASSLGDRSTEAFF
TGTGCCAGCAGCTTAGGGGACAGGAGCACTGAAGCTTTCTTT
>TRBJ2-3|TRBV10-3|TRBD2|NA
CALGTSFSPTDTQYF
TGTGCCCTCGGGACTAGCTTTAGTCCCACAGATACGCAGTATTTT
>TRBJ2-2|TRBV7-2|TRBD2|NA
CASSPVAGRAGGELFF
TGTGCCAGCAGCCCCGTCGCCGGGAGGGCCGGCGGGGAGCTGTTTTTT
>TRBJ2-1|TRBV29-1|NA|NA
CSVEELSSYNEQFF
TGCAGCGTTGAAGAGTTAAGCTCCTACAATGAGCAGTTCTTC
>TRBJ1-5|TRBV4-1|TRBD1|once
CASSLGAGGGRNQPQHF
TGCGCCAGCAGCCTAGGGGCAGGGGGAGGTCGCAATCAGCCCCAGCATTTT
>TRBJ2-4|TRBV18|TRBD2|NA
CASSPWASGRGGNIQYF
TGTGCCAGCTCACCATGGGCTAGCGGGAGAGGCGGGAACATTCAGTACTTC
>TRBJ1-1|TRBV30|NA|NA
CAWSVGGLNTEAFF
TGTGCCTGGAGTGTTGGAGGCCTGAACACTGAAGCTTTCTTT
>TRBJ2-7|TRBV9|TRBD2|NA
CASSPSLAATYEQYF
TGTGCCAGCAGCCCCTCCCTAGCGGCGACCTACGAGCAGTACTTC
>TRBJ1-1|TRBV6-1|NA|NA
CASSEGGTEAFF
TGTGCCAGCAGTGAAGGAGGCACTGAAGCTTTCTTT
>TRBJ2-7|TRBV6-5|NA|NA
CASSYRGRTYEQYF
TGTGCCAGCAGTTATCGAGGGAGGACCTACGAGCAGTACTTC
>TRBJ2-7|TRBV28|TRBD1|NA
CASSMTGYEQYF
TGTGCCAGCAGTATGACAGGGTACGAGCAGTACTTC
>TRBJ2-4|TRBV15|NA|NA
CATSREGQLGNIQYF
TGTGCCACCAGCAGAGAGGGCCAGCTCGGGAACATTCAGTACTTC
>TRBJ2-2|TRBV11-2|TRBD1|NA
CASSFKGQGRNTGELFF
TGTGCCAGCAGCTTTAAGGGACAGGGAAGGAACACCGGGGAGCTGTTTTTT
>TRBJ2-7|TRBV11-2|NA|NA
CASSSLRGSHEQYF
TGTGCCAGCAGCTCGCTTAGGGGCTCCCACGAGCAGTACTTC
>TRBJ1-4|TRBV28|NA|once
CASSLTGAATNEKLFF
TGTGCCAGCAGTTTAACGGGGGCTGCAACTAATGAAAAACTGTTTTTT
>TRBJ2-3|TRBV11-2|TRBD1|NA
CASSRTGGTDTQYF
TGTGCCAGCAGCCGGACAGGGGGCACAGATACGCAGTATTTT
>TRBJ2-7|TRBV10-3|TRBD2|once
CAISEPSGAMNEQYF
TGTGCCATCAGTGAACCTAGCGGAGCCATGAACGAGCAGTACTTC
>TRBJ2-2|TRBV20-1|TRBD2|NA
CSASIRGGSRGGELFF
TGCAGTGCTAGTATCCGCGGCGGGAGTAGAGGCGGGGAGCTGTTTTTT
>TRBJ1-5|TRBV6-2/TRBV6-3|NA|NA
CASSWSFRSSNQPQHF
TGTGCCAGCAGTTGGTCTTTCAGGAGTAGCAATCAGCCCCAGCATTTT
>TRBJ2-1|TRBV9|TRBD1|NA
CASSVGTGTYNEQFF
TGTGCCAGCAGCGTGGGGACAGGAACTTACAATGAGCAGTTCTTC
>TRBJ2-2|TRBV24-1|NA|NA
CATSQSNGRGTSTGELFF
TGTGCCACCAGCCAATCTAACGGTCGCGGGACGTCCACCGGGGAGCTGTTTTTT
>TRBJ2-1|TRBV18|NA|NA
CASSPMSIEQFF
TGTGCCAGCTCACCAATGAGTATCGAGCAGTTCTTC